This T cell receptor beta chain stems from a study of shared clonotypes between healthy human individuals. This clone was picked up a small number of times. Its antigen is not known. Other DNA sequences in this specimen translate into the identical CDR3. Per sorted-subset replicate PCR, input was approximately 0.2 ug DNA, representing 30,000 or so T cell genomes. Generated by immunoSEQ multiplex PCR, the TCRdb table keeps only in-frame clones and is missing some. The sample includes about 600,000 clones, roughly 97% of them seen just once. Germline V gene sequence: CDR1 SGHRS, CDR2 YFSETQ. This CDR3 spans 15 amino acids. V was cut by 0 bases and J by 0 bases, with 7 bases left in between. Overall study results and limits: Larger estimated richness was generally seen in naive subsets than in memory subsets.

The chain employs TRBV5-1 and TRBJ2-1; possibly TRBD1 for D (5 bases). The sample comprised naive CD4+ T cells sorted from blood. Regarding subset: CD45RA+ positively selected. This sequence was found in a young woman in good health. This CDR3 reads CASSLGQSSYNEQFF. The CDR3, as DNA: TGCGCCAGCAGCTTGGGACAGAGCTCCTACAATGAGCAGTTCTTC.